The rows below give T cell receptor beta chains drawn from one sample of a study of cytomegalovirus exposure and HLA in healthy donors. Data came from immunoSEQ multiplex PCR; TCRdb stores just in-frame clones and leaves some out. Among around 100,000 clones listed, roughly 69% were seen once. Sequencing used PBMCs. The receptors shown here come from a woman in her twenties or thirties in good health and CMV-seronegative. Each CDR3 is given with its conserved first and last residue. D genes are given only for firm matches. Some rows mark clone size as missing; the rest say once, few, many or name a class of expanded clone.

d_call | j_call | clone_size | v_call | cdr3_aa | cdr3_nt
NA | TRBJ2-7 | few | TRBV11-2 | CASSLVGSSYEQYF | TGTGCCAGCAGCTTAGTCGGGAGCTCCTACGAGCAGTACTTC
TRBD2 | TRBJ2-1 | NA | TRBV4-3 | CASSQEPLAGGYNEQFF | TGCGCCAGCAGCCAAGAACCCCTAGCGGGAGGTTACAATGAGCAGTTCTTC
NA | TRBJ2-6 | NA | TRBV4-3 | CASSQGRSGANVLTF | TGCGCCAGCAGCCAGGGGCGCTCTGGGGCCAACGTCCTGACTTTC
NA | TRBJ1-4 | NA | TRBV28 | CASRDRLLFPNEKLFF | TGTGCCAGCAGGGACAGACTTCTGTTCCCGAATGAAAAACTGTTTTTT
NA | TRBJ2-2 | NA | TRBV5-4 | CASSLVGWGDTGELFF | TGTGCCAGCAGCTTGGTCGGGTGGGGGGACACCGGGGAGCTGTTTTTT
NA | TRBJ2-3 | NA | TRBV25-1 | CASSVSREVKYF | TGTGCCAGCAGTGTTAGCAGGGAGGTGAAGTATTTT
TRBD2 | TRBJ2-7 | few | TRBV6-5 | CASGIPGGGWQYF | TGTGCCAGCGGTATCCCCGGGGGGGGTTGGCAGTACTTC
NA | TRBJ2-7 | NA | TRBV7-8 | CASMHRAYEQYF | TGTGCCAGCATGCACAGAGCTTACGAGCAGTACTTC
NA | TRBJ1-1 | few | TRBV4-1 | CASSQQGTTLNTEAFF | TGCGCCAGCAGCCAGCAGGGGACCACTCTGAACACTGAAGCTTTCTTT
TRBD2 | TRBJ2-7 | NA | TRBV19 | CASSERDLQGEQYF | TGTGCCAGTAGTGAGCGGGACCTCCAGGGCGAGCAGTACTTC
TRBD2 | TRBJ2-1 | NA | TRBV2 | CATEGLAGDNEQFF | TGTGCCACCGAAGGACTAGCGGGAGACAATGAGCAGTTCTTC
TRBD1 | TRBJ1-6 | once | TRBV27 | CASRRQGGNSPLHF | TGTGCCAGCAGGCGACAGGGAGGCAATTCACCCCTCCACTTT
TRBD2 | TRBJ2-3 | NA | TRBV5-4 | CASSWGTSGDTDTQYF | TGTGCCAGCAGCTGGGGGACTAGCGGGGACACAGATACGCAGTATTTT
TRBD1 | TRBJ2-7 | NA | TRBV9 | CASSVADRFSYEQYF | TGTGCCAGCAGCGTAGCGGACAGGTTTTCCTACGAGCAGTACTTC
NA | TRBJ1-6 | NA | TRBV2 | CAGRDSNNSPLHF | TGTGCCGGCAGGGATAGCAATAATTCACCCCTCCACTTT
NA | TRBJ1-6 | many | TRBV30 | CAWSVGGRTPLHF | TGTGCCTGGAGTGTCGGGGGGAGGACACCCCTCCACTTT
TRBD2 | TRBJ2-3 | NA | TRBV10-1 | CASSPGTSLTDTQYF | TGCGCCAGCAGTCCCGGGACTAGCCTGACAGATACGCAGTATTTT
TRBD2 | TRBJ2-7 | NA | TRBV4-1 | CASSHARGETRGEQYF | TGCGCCAGCAGCCACGCCCGGGGGGAGACGAGGGGCGAGCAGTACTTC
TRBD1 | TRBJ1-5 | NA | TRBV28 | CASIWDRTVRHQPQHF | TGTGCCAGCATCTGGGACAGGACCGTTCGTCATCAGCCCCAGCATTTT
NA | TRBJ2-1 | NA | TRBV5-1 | CASSVRDIKNEQFF | TGCGCCAGCAGCGTCCGGGACATAAAGAATGAGCAGTTCTTC
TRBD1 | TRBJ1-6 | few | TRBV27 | CASSLTGKGYNSPLHF | TGTGCCAGCAGTTTGACAGGGAAGGGGTATAATTCACCCCTCCACTTT
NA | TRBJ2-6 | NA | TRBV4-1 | CASSQAPGFGGANVLTF | TGCGCCAGCAGCCAAGCTCCGGGGTTTGGCGGGGCCAACGTCCTGACTTTC
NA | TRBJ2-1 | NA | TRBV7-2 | CASSFRQAWDEQFF | TGTGCCAGCAGCTTTAGACAGGCCTGGGATGAGCAGTTCTTC
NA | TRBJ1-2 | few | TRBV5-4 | CASSSRGSDYGYTF | TGTGCCAGCAGCTCCAGGGGCTCGGACTATGGCTACACCTTC
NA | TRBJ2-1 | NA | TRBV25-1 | CASQEAEAYNEQFF | TGTGCCAGCCAGGAAGCGGAGGCCTACAATGAGCAGTTCTTC
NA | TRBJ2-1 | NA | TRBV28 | CASGVATNEQFF | TGTGCCAGTGGAGTAGCTACCAATGAGCAGTTCTTC
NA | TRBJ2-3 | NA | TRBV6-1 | CASSELRSMGFQLQYF | TGTGCCAGCAGTGAACTGAGGTCAATGGGTTTTCAGTTGCAGTATTTT
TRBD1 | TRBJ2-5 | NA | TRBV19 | CASSGGTGQETQYF | TGTGCCAGTAGTGGAGGGACAGGCCAAGAGACCCAGTACTTC
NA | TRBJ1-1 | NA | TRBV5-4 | CASSLGGGAANTEAFF | TGTGCCAGCAGCCTGGGTGGGGGGGCAGCGAACACTGAAGCTTTCTTT
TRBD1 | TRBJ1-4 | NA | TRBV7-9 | CASSPGTGNEKLFF | TGTGCCAGCAGCCCGGGGACAGGGAATGAAAAACTGTTTTTT
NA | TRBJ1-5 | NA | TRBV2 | CASSTGNQPQHF | TGTGCCAGCAGCACAGGCAATCAGCCCCAGCATTTT
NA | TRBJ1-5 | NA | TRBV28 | CASSLYRGPNQPQHF | TGTGCCAGCAGTTTGTACCGGGGTCCCAATCAGCCCCAGCATTTT
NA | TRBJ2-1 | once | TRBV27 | CASSLLRGSYNEQFF | TGTGCCAGCAGTTTGCTTAGGGGATCCTACAATGAGCAGTTCTTC
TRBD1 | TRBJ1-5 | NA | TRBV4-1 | CASSERTGGRQPQHF | TGCGCCAGCAGCGAAAGGACAGGGGGCCGTCAGCCCCAGCATTTT
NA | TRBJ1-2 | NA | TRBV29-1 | CSVVTGFNYGYTF | TGCAGCGTTGTGACAGGTTTTAACTATGGCTACACCTTC